These 12 T cell receptor beta chains came from one sample sequenced in a study of cytomegalovirus exposure and HLA in healthy donors. Assay: immunoSEQ multiplex PCR; the TCRdb copy retains only in-frame clones and omits some. The table shows about 89,000 clones, with almost 85% occurring only once. The source material was PBMCs. The source of these receptors is a woman younger than 35 in good health and CMV-seropositive.

This clone has a handful of counts. The chain uses TRBV30 and TRBJ1-5; D is ambiguous. There are 14 residues in the CDR3. Trimming removed 2 bases from V and 0 bases from J, with 8 bases in between. Germline loops: CDR1 GTSNPN, CDR2 SVGIG (reference sequence). As DNA, the CDR3 is TGTGCCTGGAGTCCGGGTAATAGCAATCAGCCCCAGCATTTT. It is translated as CAWSPGNSNQPQHF.

The chain has TRBV28 and TRBJ2-7, with TRBD2 matching 7 bases. This CDR3 region has 18 residues. Looked up from germline, CDR1 is MDHEN and CDR2 is SYDVKM. V was clipped by 3 bases and J by 2 bases; unmatched bases: 16. DNA for the CDR3: TGTGCCAGCAGTTTTATCTTAGGGGAACGCGGGGGAACCTACGAGCAGTACTTC. Its protein product is CASSFILGERGGTYEQYF.

The chain joins TRBV28 to TRBJ1-5; 9 bases match TRBD1. The trim removed 2 bases at V and 0 bases at J, leaving 11 bases unmatched. Germline values: CDR1 MDHEN, CDR2 SYDVKM. This CDR3 has 19 amino acids. The CDR3 sequence: CASSLKDRGVLYSNQPQHF. The CDR3 DNA sequence: TGTGCCAGCAGTTTAAAGGACAGGGGAGTTTTATATAGCAATCAGCCCCAGCATTTT.

The rearrangement joins TRBV11-3 to TRBJ2-3, with 10 bases aligning to TRBD2. V shed 5 bases, J shed 0 bases, and the junction held 2 bases outside the gene matches. The CDR3 consists of 15 residues. The germline gives CDR1 SGHNT, CDR2 YENEEA. The CDR3 region is CASSPLAGSTDTQYF. In DNA form, the CDR3 reads TGTGCCAGCAGCCCACTAGCGGGAAGCACAGATACGCAGTATTTT.

DNA of the CDR3: TGTGCCAGTAGTATTGGAGGGTTGTCTAACTATGGCTACACCTTC. Translation: CASSIGGLSNYGYTF. The V and J genes are TRBV19 and TRBJ1-2, with no clear D. Trimming pared 3 bases from V and 0 bases from J, leaving 11 bases between. Germline assignment: CDR1 LNHDA and CDR2 SQIVND (reference sequence). CDR3 length: 15 amino acids.

The chain is built from TRBV28 and TRBJ1-4; TRBD1 aligns across 7 bases. Per the germline V gene, CDR1 is MDHEN and CDR2 is SYDVKM. The V and J ends lost 4 bases and 2 bases, in that order; junction bases with no gene match: 4. The CDR3 extends over 15 amino acids. CDR3 sequence: CASSSARGTNEKLFF. The CDR3 nucleotides read TGTGCCAGCAGTTCCGCCAGGGGGACTAATGAAAAACTGTTTTTT.

This chain joins TRBV7-6 and TRBJ1-5, with 9 positions matching TRBD1. V gave up 5 bases and J gave up 0 bases; unmatched junction bases: 8. Germline-derived CDR1 and CDR2 are SGHVS and FNYEAQ. The CDR3 spans 17 residues. CDR3 bases: TGTGCCAGCAGCGCGATCCCGGGACAGGGTAGCAATCAGCCCCAGCATTTT. Its protein is CASSAIPGQGSNQPQHF. Complete variable domain (other parts from reference TRBV7-6 and TRBJ1-5): GAGVSQSPRYKVTKRGQDVALRCDPISGHVSLYWYRQALGQGPEFLTYFNYEAQQDKSGLPNDRFSAERPEGSISTLTIQRTEQRDSAMYRCASSAIPGQGSNQPQHFGDGTRLSIL.

V gene TRBV4-1 combines with J gene TRBJ2-1; 12 nucleotides align to TRBD2. J lost 3 bases, V lost 3 bases, and 6 bases had no gene match. This CDR3 is 17 amino acids long. The V gene's germline CDR1 is MGHRA and CDR2 YSYEKL. The CDR3 loop is CASSHTLAGGFYNEQFF. Here the CDR3 DNA reads TGCGCCAGCAGCCATACCCTAGCGGGGGGGTTCTACAATGAGCAGTTCTTC.

The J gene is TRBJ1-6, the V gene TRBV19; the D is unclear. The CDR3 consists of 15 residues. Trimming removed 4 bases at V and 9 bases at J, with 16 bases between. CDR1 is LNHDA and CDR2 is SQIVND in the germline V gene (reference sequence). The CDR3 DNA follows: TGTGCCAGTAGTAACGGCCGACTCAGTGGTTCACCCCTCCACTTT. It yields the protein CASSNGRLSGSPLHF.

V is TRBV27 and J is TRBJ2-7, with D possibly being TRBD2 (7 bases). From germline, CDR1 is MNHEY and CDR2 SMNVEV (reference sequence). Deletions cut 2 bases from V and 2 bases from J, with 13 bases between. The CDR3 runs 15 residues. CDR3: CASSLKGGGPYEQYF. In DNA form, the CDR3 reads TGTGCCAGCAGTTTAAAGGGGGGGGGACCCTACGAGCAGTACTTC.

The chain combines TRBV30 with TRBJ1-1, with a tentative D call TRBD1 (6 bases). The CDR3 runs to 12 residues. The V gene lost 8 bases and the J gene lost 6 bases, with 16 bases spanning the gap. The germline gives CDR1 GTSNPN, CDR2 SVGIG (reference sequence). CDR3 DNA: TGTGCCGGGACGGGACAAACCTCTGAAGCTTTCTTT. Translated: CAGTGQTSEAFF.

V and J are TRBV6-5 and TRBJ2-5; 7 nucleotides agree with TRBD2. Germline loops: CDR1 MNHEY, CDR2 SVGAGI. The CDR3 totals 15 residues. Germline trimming cut 0 bases from V and 1 base from J; bases unmatched to any gene: 2. In DNA form, the CDR3 reads TGTGCCAGCAGTTACTCGGGACTATTCCAAGAGACCCAGTACTTC. This encodes CASSYSGLFQETQYF.